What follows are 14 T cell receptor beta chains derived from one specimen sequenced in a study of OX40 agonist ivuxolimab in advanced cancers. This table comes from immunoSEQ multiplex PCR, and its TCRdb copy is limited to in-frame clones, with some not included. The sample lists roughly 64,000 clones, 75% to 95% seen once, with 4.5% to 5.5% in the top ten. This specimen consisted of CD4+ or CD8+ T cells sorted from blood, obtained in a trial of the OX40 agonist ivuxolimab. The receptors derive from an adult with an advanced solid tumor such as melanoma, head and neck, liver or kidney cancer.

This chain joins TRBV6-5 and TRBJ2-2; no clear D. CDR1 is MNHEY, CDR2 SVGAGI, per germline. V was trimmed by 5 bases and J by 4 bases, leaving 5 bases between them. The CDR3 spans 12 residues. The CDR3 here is CASSPFTGELFF. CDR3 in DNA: TGTGCCAGCAGTCCTTTCACCGGGGAGCTGTTTTTT.

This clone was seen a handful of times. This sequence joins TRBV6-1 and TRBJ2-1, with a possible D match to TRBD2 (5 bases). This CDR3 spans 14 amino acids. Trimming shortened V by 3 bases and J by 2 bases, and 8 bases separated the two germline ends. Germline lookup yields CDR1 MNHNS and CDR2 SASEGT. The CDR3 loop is CASSDPGAYNEQFF. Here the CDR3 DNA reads TGTGCCAGCAGTGACCCCGGGGCCTACAATGAGCAGTTCTTC.

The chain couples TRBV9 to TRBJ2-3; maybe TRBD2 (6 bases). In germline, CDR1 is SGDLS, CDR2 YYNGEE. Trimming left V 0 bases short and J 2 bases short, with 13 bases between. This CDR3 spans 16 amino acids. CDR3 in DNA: TGTGCCAGCAGCGTAGGTGATAGCGGAAACACAGATACGCAGTATTTT. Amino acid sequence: CASSVGDSGNTDTQYF.

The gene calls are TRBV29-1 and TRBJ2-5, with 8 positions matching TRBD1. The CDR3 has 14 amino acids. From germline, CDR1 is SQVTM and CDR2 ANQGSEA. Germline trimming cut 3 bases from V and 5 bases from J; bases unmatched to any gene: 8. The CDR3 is CSVDWTGLGETQYF. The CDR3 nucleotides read TGCAGCGTTGATTGGACAGGGCTCGGCGAGACCCAGTACTTC.

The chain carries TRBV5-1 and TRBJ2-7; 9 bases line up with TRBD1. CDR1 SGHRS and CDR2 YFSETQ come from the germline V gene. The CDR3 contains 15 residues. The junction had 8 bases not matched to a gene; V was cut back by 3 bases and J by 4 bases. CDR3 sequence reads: CASSSSGTGPYEQYF. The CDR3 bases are TGCGCCAGCAGCTCATCCGGGACAGGGCCTTACGAGCAGTACTTC.

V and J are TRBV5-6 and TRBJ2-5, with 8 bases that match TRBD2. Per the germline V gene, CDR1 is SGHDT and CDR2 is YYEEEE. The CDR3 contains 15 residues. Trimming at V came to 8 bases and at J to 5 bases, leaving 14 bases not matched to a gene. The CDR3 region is CASMPQGLDTETQYF. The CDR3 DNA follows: TGTGCCAGTATGCCCCAGGGACTAGACACGGAGACCCAGTACTTC.

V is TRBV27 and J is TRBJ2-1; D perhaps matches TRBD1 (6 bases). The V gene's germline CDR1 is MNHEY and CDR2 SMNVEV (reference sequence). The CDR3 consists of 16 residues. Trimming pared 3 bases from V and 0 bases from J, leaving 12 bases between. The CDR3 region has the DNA TGTGCCAGCAGTTTGCAACAGGGAACCTCCTACAATGAGCAGTTCTTC. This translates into CASSLQQGTSYNEQFF.

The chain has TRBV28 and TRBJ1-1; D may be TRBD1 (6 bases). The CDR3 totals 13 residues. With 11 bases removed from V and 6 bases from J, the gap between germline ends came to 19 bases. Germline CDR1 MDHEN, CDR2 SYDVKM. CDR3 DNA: TGTGCCGGTCGGAAAACAGGGTCTCCTGAAGCTTTCTTT. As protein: CAGRKTGSPEAFF.

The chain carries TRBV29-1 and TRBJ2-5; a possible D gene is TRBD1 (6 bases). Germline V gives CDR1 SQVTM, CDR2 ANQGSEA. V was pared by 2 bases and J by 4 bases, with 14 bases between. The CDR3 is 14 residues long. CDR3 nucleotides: TGCAGCGTTGAATTAGGGGGAAATAGAGAGACCCAGTACTTC. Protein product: CSVELGGNRETQYF.

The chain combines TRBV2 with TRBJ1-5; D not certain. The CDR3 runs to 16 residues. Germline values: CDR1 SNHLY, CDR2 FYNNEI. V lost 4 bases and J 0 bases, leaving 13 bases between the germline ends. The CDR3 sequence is CASSVAGRNSNQPQHF. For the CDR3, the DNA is TGTGCCAGCAGTGTCGCCGGGAGAAATAGCAATCAGCCCCAGCATTTT.

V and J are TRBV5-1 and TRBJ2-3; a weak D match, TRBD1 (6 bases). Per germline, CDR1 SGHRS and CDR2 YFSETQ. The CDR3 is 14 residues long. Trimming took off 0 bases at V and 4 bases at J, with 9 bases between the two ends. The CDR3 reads CASSLGGGPDTQYF. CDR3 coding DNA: TGCGCCAGCAGCTTGGGAGGGGGACCAGATACGCAGTATTTT.

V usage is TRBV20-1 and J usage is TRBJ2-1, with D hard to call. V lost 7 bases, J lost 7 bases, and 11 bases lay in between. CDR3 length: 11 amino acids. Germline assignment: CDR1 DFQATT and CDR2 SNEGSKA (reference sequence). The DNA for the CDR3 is TGCAGTGGTTGGAAGAGGAATGAGCAGTTCTTC. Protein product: CSGWKRNEQFF.

The CDR3 here is CASRTGSSYEQYF. The CDR3 DNA reads TGTGCCAGCCGGACGGGAAGCTCCTACGAGCAGTACTTC. This chain joins TRBV27 and TRBJ2-7; D may be TRBD2 (5 bases). Germline V gene lookup returns CDR1 MNHEY and CDR2 SMNVEV (reference sequence). The CDR3 loop spans 13 amino acids. The V end lost 8 bases, the J end lost 0 bases, and 11 bases lay between the germline ends.

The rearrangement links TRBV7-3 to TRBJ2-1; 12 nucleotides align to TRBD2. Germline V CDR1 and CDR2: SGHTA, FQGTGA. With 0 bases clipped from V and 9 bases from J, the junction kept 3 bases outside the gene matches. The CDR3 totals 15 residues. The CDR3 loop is CASSLTLAGGGEQFF. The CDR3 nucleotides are TGTGCCAGCAGCTTAACGCTAGCGGGAGGGGGTGAGCAGTTCTTC. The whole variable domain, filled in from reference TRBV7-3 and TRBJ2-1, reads GAGVSQTPSNKVTEKGKYVELRCDPISGHTALYWYRQSLGQGPEFLIYFQGTGAADDSGLPNDRFFAVRPEGSVSTLKIQRTERGDSAVYLCASSLTLAGGGEQFFGPGTRLTVL.